These 31 T cell receptor beta chains were all obtained from the same sample, sequenced in a study of blood T cell repertoires in COVID-19. Here immunoSEQ multiplex PCR was the method, and the copy in TCRdb shows in-frame clones only, minus some. The table shows 150,000 or so clones, with around nine tenths occurring only once. Sequences were obtained from peripheral blood. The receptor source for this set is a human donor in a cohort sampled during active COVID-19.

J is TRBJ2-7 and V is TRBV3-1 (or the pseudogene TRBV3-2), with 10 bases fitting TRBD1. Unmatched junction bases numbered 8, after V lost 3 bases and J lost 3 bases. The germline gives CDR1 LGHDT, CDR2 YNNKEL (reference sequence). CDR3 length: 16 residues. CDR3 DNA: TGTGCCAGCAGCCAGACAACGACAGGGGGCCACTACGAGCAGTACTTC. Amino acids: CASSQTTTGGHYEQYF.

The chain couples TRBV6-5 to TRBJ1-3, with 7 bases that match TRBD1. Germline CDR1 reads MNHEY; CDR2 reads SVGAGI. The V gene end was trimmed by 7 bases and the J gene end by 0 bases; junction bases not matched to a gene: 3. This CDR3 has 14 amino acids. DNA of the CDR3: TGTGCCAGCAAAGACAGGGACTCTGGAAACACCATATATTTT. Translation gives CASKDRDSGNTIYF.

The rearrangement uses TRBV9 and TRBJ2-1; no reliable D call. V was shortened by 0 bases and J by 5 bases, with 12 bases between the two germline ends. The CDR3 totals 15 residues. The V gene's germline CDR1 is SGDLS and CDR2 YYNGEE. The DNA of the CDR3 is TGTGCCAGCAGCGTAGAAGTCTACCTCAACAATGAGCAGTTCTTC. This encodes CASSVEVYLNNEQFF.

The V gene is TRBV28, the J gene TRBJ1-2; maybe TRBD1 (5 bases). Trimming pared 6 bases from V and 4 bases from J, leaving 21 bases between. Germline loops: CDR1 MDHEN, CDR2 SYDVKM. The CDR3 has 16 amino acids. CDR3 amino acids: CASSPFGRGELYGYTF. The CDR3, as DNA: TGTGCCAGCAGCCCATTCGGGCGGGGGGAGCTCTATGGCTACACCTTC.

The chain carries TRBV9 and TRBJ1-3, with 7 bases fitting TRBD1. The V segment lost 4 bases and the J segment 3 bases; nucleotides outside the gene matches: 4. Germline loops: CDR1 SGDLS, CDR2 YYNGEE. The CDR3 covers 14 residues. This CDR3 reads CASSLDRSGNTIYF. In DNA, the CDR3 is TGTGCCAGCAGCTTGGACAGGAGTGGAAACACCATATATTTT.

J is TRBJ2-7 and V is TRBV3-1 (or the pseudogene TRBV3-2); possibly TRBD1 for D (6 bases). The germline V gene encodes CDR1 LGHDT and CDR2 YNNKEL (reference sequence). The CDR3 is made up of 14 amino acids. V lost 3 bases to trimming and J lost 2 bases, with 11 bases between them. CDR3 sequence: CASSHGTPTYEQYF. As DNA, the CDR3 is TGTGCCAGCAGCCATGGGACACCAACCTACGAGCAGTACTTC.

The chain joins TRBV19 to TRBJ2-7; TRBD2 is a possible D gene (5 bases). V shed 5 bases and J shed 1 base, with 18 bases lying between them. The CDR3 consists of 16 residues. Germline loops: CDR1 LNHDA, CDR2 SQIVND (reference sequence). The CDR3 DNA is TGTGCCAGTAGTCCCCGTCCGGGGTTCGATTCCTACGAGCAGTACTTC. Protein sequence: CASSPRPGFDSYEQYF.

This clone appeared once. This rearrangement joins TRBV5-1 to TRBJ2-7, with 12 bases that match TRBD2. With V trimmed by 4 bases and J by 0 bases, 2 bases remained unmatched. Germline CDR1 SGHRS, CDR2 YFSETQ. CDR3 length: 15 amino acids. CDR3 region: CASSPGLAGSYEQYF. CDR3 bases: TGCGCCAGCAGCCCGGGACTAGCGGGCTCCTACGAGCAGTACTTC.

V gene TRBV6-5 combines with J gene TRBJ1-2, with D possibly being TRBD1 (5 bases). V lost 2 bases and J 4 bases, leaving 8 bases between the germline ends. Germline assignment: CDR1 MNHEY and CDR2 SVGAGI. This CDR3 has 13 amino acids. CDR3 protein: CASSYDSPYGYTF. CDR3 nucleotides: TGTGCCAGCAGTTACGACAGTCCCTATGGCTACACCTTC.

This CDR3 reads CASSTGVSYNSPLHF. CDR3 DNA sequence: TGTGCCAGCAGTACCGGGGTTTCCTATAATTCACCCCTCCACTTT. The chain recombines TRBV6-5 with TRBJ1-6; D is unresolved. From germline, CDR1 is MNHEY and CDR2 SVGAGI. The CDR3 sequence is 15 residues long. The ends were cut back, 5 bases at V and 1 base at J, with 9 bases in the middle.

Note on this clone: Other DNA sequences from this sample encode an identical CDR3 as well. The chain joins TRBV19 to TRBJ1-5; 8 positions agree with TRBD1. The V segment lost 4 bases and the J segment 6 bases; nucleotides outside the gene matches: 5. From germline, CDR1 is LNHDA and CDR2 SQIVND (reference sequence). The CDR3 loop spans 14 amino acids. In DNA, the CDR3 is TGTGCCAGTAGTACCACAGGGGGTGGTCAGCCCCAGCATTTT. Encoded protein: CASSTTGGGQPQHF.

The chain couples TRBV5-1 to TRBJ1-2; the D is unclear. V lost 4 bases and J 8 bases, leaving 12 bases between the germline ends. The CDR3 consists of 12 residues. Per the germline V gene, CDR1 is SGHRS and CDR2 is YFSETQ. CDR3 in DNA: TGCGCCAGCAGCCCGGTGCGGGGAGGCTACACCTTC. It codes for CASSPVRGGYTF. Full variable domain (remainder filled in from reference TRBV5-1 and TRBJ1-2): KAGVTQTPRYLIKTRGQQVTLSCSPISGHRSVSWYQQTPGQGLQFLFEYFSETQRNKGNFPGRFSGRQFSNSRSEMNVSTLELGDSALYLCASSPVRGGYTFGSGTRLTVV.

The chain joins TRBV3-1 (or the pseudogene TRBV3-2) to TRBJ2-7; D gene uncertain. CDR1 and CDR2 from the germline V gene are LGHDT and YNNKEL (reference sequence). Trimming shortened V by 5 bases and J by 3 bases, and 11 bases separated the two germline ends. The CDR3 sequence is 13 residues long. CDR3 DNA: TGTGCCAGCAGCGCAGGTCCCTTCTACGAGCAGTACTTC. It specifies CASSAGPFYEQYF.

The rearrangement links TRBV5-1 to TRBJ2-2; D possibly corresponds to TRBD2 (6 bases). V was clipped by 2 bases and J by 6 bases, with 17 bases between them. CDR1 is SGHRS, CDR2 YFSETQ, per germline. The length of the CDR3 is 16 residues. The CDR3 reads CASSLNHGSVAGELFF. Here the CDR3 DNA reads TGCGCCAGCAGCTTAAATCACGGGAGTGTCGCCGGGGAGCTGTTTTTT.

The genes are TRBV6-1 and TRBJ1-1, with D uncertain. The CDR3 contains 16 residues. Trimming removed 3 bases at V and 0 bases at J, with 14 bases between. CDR1 and CDR2 (germline): MNHNS, SASEGT. The CDR3, as DNA: TGTGCCAGCAGTGACCAAGGAGCCCCGATGAACACTGAAGCTTTCTTT. It yields the protein CASSDQGAPMNTEAFF.

The J gene is TRBJ2-5, the V gene TRBV19, with TRBD2 matching over 10 bases. The CDR3 covers 16 residues. Germline loops: CDR1 LNHDA, CDR2 SQIVND (reference sequence). J gave up 7 bases and V 3 bases, and 11 bases lay outside the gene matches. This CDR3 is CASSIKSSGGAGTQYF. Written as DNA, the CDR3 is TGTGCCAGTAGTATCAAATCTAGCGGGGGAGCGGGGACCCAGTACTTC.

This rearrangement joins TRBV7-2 to TRBJ2-5, with D perhaps matching TRBD1 (6 bases). V shed 3 bases and J shed 4 bases, with 12 bases lying between them. The CDR3 has 14 residues. Germline V CDR1 and CDR2: SGHTA, FQGNSA. The CDR3 reads CASSFGQKGETQYF. The CDR3 coding sequence is TGTGCCAGCAGCTTCGGACAGAAAGGAGAGACCCAGTACTTC.

The CDR3 spells CASRTPGTGANYGYTF. The CDR3 region has the DNA TGTGCCAGTCGGACTCCCGGGACAGGTGCTAACTATGGCTACACCTTC. The rearrangement joins TRBV19 to TRBJ1-2, with TRBD1 matching 8 bases. Germline values: CDR1 LNHDA, CDR2 SQIVND (reference sequence). The CDR3 contains 16 residues. Trimming removed 8 bases from V and 0 bases from J; junction bases left unmatched: 11.

The V gene is TRBV30, the J gene TRBJ1-5; D might be TRBD1 (5 bases). Per germline, CDR1 GTSNPN and CDR2 SVGIG (reference sequence). Trimming shortened V by 1 base and J by 9 bases, and 10 bases separated the two germline ends. CDR3 length: 12 residues. CDR3 nucleotide sequence: TGTGCCTGGAGTGAGGGGATTCTGCCCCAGCATTTT. Translated, it gives CAWSEGILPQHF.

The chain carries TRBV6-2 or TRBV6-3 and TRBJ2-7; TRBD2 might be the D (5 bases). This CDR3 is built from 13 residues. Trimming removed 6 bases at V and 2 bases at J, with 11 bases between. CDR1 and CDR2 (germline): MNHEY, SVGEGT. Written as DNA, the CDR3 is TGTGCCAGCAGCCCCACGGGAACCTACGAGCAGTACTTC. It specifies CASSPTGTYEQYF.

V is TRBV2 and J is TRBJ2-7; the match to TRBD1 covers 7 bases. Germline loops: CDR1 SNHLY, CDR2 FYNNEI. After removal of 8 bases from V and 4 bases from J, the junction contained 14 bases not matched to a gene. The CDR3 loop spans 15 amino acids. This chain's CDR3 is CASRPWGQPLYEQYF. Written as DNA, the CDR3 is TGTGCCAGCCGCCCATGGGGACAGCCCCTTTACGAGCAGTACTTC.

V gene TRBV2 combines with J gene TRBJ2-1, with 7 bases aligning to TRBD1. V gave up 7 bases and J gave up 3 bases; unmatched junction bases: 6. CDR1 and CDR2 from the germline V gene are SNHLY and FYNNEI. This CDR3 is built from 14 residues. DNA for the CDR3: TGTGCCAGCACCTGGCAGGGGGTCTACAATGAGCAGTTCTTC. It yields the protein CASTWQGVYNEQFF. The whole variable domain, filled in from reference TRBV2 and TRBJ2-1, reads EPEVTQTPSHQVTQMGQEVILRCVPISNHLYFYWYRQILGQKVEFLVSFYNNEISEKSEIFDDQFSVERPDGSNFTLKIRSTKLEDSAMYFCASTWQGVYNEQFFGPGTRLTVL.

The chain recombines TRBV7-3 with TRBJ2-2, with 10 bases identical to TRBD1. The CDR3 loop spans 18 amino acids. J lost 3 bases, V lost 5 bases, and 12 bases had no gene match. From germline, CDR1 is SGHTA and CDR2 FQGTGA. CDR3 DNA sequence: TGTGCCAGCAGCCCCCGGGACAGGGGAAGGAGGGACACCGGGGAGCTGTTTTTT. Translation: CASSPRDRGRRDTGELFF.

V usage is TRBV3-1 (or the pseudogene TRBV3-2) and J usage is TRBJ2-1; 7 positions match TRBD1. V lost 0 bases and J lost 3; bases outside the gene matches: 2. The CDR3 loop spans 15 amino acids. Germline V gene sequence: CDR1 LGHDT, CDR2 YNNKEL (reference sequence). The CDR3 loop is CASSQDGTDYNEQFF. The CDR3 bases are TGTGCCAGCAGCCAAGACGGGACAGACTACAATGAGCAGTTCTTC.

V is TRBV7-2 and J is TRBJ2-1; perhaps TRBD2 as D (6 bases). The germline V gene has CDR1 SGHTA and CDR2 FQGNSA. This CDR3 comprises 14 residues. V was cut by 0 bases and J by 6 bases, with 9 bases left in between. The CDR3 sequence: CASSLASGSNEQFF. CDR3 nucleotide sequence: TGTGCCAGCAGCTTAGCTAGCGGTAGCAATGAGCAGTTCTTC. The full variable domain, completed using reference TRBV7-2 and TRBJ2-1, is GAGVSQSPSNKVTEKGKDVELRCDPISGHTALYWYRQSLGQGLEFLIYFQGNSAPDKSGLPSDRFSAERTGGSVSTLTIQRTQQEDSAVYLCASSLASGSNEQFFGPGTRLTVL.

The chain carries TRBV11-2 and TRBJ1-6, with 7 bases aligning to TRBD1. Losses at the gene ends were 5 bases for V and 10 bases for J; bases not matched to a gene: 11. Germline V lookup: CDR1 SGHAT, CDR2 FQNNGV. The CDR3 is 15 amino acids. The CDR3 loop is CASSNAGTAQSPLHF. The CDR3 DNA is TGTGCCAGCAGCAACGCTGGGACAGCTCAATCACCCCTCCACTTT.

The chain couples TRBV21-1 to TRBJ2-1; TRBD1 was called by the table and not checked on the DNA. TRBV21-1 is tagged as a pseudogene. The CDR3 totals 15 residues. CDR3 coding DNA: TGTGCCAGCAGCTTCTATCCGCAGGTTATCCCTAAGCAGTTCTTC. It is translated as CASSFYPQVIPKQFF.

A single count supports this clone. The rearrangement uses TRBV10-3 and TRBJ2-3; D possibly corresponds to TRBD2 (6 bases). Trimming took off 0 bases at V and 1 base at J, with 14 bases between the two ends. Germline CDR1 is ENHRY and CDR2 is SYGVKD. The length of the CDR3 is 17 residues. The CDR3 DNA reads TGTGCCATCAGTGAGTCTGGAGGGGTTTACCGCACAGATACGCAGTATTTT. Encoded protein: CAISESGGVYRTDTQYF.

CDR3 in amino acids: CASSLGGGNSNQPQHF. DNA of the CDR3: TGTGCCAGCAGCTTAGGGGGGGGGAATAGCAATCAGCCCCAGCATTTT. This sequence joins TRBV7-2 and TRBJ1-5; a weak D match, TRBD1 (5 bases). The CDR3 has 16 residues. The germline CDR1 and CDR2 sequences are SGHTA and FQGNSA. V was pared by 1 base and J by 0 bases, with 10 bases between.

The rearrangement uses TRBV6-6 and TRBJ1-1; D gene unclear. Looked up from germline, CDR1 is MNHNY and CDR2 is SVGAGI (reference sequence). This CDR3 has 16 amino acids. V lost 0 bases and J 4 bases, leaving 15 bases between the germline ends. The CDR3 reads CASSYSDREGSTEAFF. The CDR3, as DNA: TGTGCCAGCAGTTACTCGGACCGGGAAGGTAGCACTGAAGCTTTCTTT.

The J gene is TRBJ2-2, the V gene TRBV11-3; 8 bases align to TRBD2. Trimming cost V 7 bases and J 0 bases; bases outside gene matches: 16. CDR1 and CDR2 from the germline V gene are SGHNT and YENEEA. The CDR3 runs to 19 residues. The CDR3 spells CASTLGSPSGSSNTGELFF. In DNA, the CDR3 is TGTGCCAGCACCCTAGGAAGTCCGAGCGGGAGCTCGAACACCGGGGAGCTGTTTTTT.